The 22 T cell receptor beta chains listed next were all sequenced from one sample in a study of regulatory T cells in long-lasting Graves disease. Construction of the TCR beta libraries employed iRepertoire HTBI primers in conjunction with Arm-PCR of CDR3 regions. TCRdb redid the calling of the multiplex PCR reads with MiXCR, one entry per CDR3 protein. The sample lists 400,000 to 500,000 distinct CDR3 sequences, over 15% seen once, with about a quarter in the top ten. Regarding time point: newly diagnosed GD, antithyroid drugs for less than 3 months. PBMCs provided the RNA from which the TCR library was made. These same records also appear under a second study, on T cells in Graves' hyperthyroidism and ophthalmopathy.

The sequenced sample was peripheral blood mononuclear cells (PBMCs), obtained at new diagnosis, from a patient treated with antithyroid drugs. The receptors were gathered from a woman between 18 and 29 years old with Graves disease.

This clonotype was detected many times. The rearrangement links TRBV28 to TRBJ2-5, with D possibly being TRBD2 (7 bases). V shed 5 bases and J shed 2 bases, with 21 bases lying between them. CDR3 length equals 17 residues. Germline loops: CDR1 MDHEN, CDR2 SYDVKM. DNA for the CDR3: TGTGCCAGCAGTCCCCTCAGACGGGGGGCGAAGCAAGAGACCCAGTACTTC. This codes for CASSPLRRGAKQETQYF.

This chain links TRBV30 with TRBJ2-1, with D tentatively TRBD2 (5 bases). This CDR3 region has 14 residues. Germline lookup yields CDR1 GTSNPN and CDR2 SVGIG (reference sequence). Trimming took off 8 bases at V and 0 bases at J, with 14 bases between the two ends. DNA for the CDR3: TGTGCCCGAAGCGGTCTGAGCTCCTACAATGAGCAGTTCTTC. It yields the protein CARSGLSSYNEQFF.

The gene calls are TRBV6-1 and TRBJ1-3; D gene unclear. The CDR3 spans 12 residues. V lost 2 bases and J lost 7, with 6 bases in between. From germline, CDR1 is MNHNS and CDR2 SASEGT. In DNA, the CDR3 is TGTGCCAGCAGTGAACAGGCGAACACCATATATTTT. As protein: CASSEQANTIYF.

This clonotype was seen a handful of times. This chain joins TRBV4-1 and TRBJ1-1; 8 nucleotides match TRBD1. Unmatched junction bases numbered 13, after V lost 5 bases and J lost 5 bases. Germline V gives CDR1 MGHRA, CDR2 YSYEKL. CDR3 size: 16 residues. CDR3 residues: CASSRQGAMGGTEAFF. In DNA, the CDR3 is TGCGCCAGCAGCAGGCAGGGGGCGATGGGAGGGACTGAAGCTTTCTTT.

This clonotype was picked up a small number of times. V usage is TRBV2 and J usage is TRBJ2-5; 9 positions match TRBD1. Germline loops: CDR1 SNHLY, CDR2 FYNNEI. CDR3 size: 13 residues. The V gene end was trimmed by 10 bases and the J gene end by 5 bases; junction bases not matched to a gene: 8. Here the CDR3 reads CANAGTGIETQYF. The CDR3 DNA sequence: TGTGCCAATGCCGGGACAGGGATCGAGACCCAGTACTTC. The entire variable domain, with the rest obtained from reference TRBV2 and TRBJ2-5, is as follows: EPEVTQTPSHQVTQMGQEVILRCVPISNHLYFYWYRQILGQKVEFLVSFYNNEISEKSEIFDDQFSVERPDGSNFTLKIRSTKLEDSAMYFCANAGTGIETQYFGPGTRLLVL.

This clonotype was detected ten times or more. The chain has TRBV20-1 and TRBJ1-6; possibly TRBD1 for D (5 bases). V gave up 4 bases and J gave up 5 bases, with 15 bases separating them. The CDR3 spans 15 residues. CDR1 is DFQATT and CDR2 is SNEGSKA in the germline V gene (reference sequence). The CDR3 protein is CSAIIVRGDNSPLHF. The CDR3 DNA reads TGCAGTGCTATCATTGTGCGGGGCGATAATTCACCCCTCCACTTT.

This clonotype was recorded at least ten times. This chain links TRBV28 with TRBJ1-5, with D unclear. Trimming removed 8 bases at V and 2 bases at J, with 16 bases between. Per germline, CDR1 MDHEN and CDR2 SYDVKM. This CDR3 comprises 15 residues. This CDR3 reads CASRPSGQGNQPQHF. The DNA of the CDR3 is TGTGCCAGCCGACCAAGTGGGCAGGGCAATCAGCCCCAGCATTTT.

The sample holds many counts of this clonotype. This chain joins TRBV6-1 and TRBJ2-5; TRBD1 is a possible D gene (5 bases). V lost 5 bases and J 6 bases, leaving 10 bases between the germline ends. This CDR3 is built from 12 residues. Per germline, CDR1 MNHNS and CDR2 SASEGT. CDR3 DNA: TGTGCCAGCAGTCCCAGGGAAAAGACCCAGTACTTC. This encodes CASSPREKTQYF.

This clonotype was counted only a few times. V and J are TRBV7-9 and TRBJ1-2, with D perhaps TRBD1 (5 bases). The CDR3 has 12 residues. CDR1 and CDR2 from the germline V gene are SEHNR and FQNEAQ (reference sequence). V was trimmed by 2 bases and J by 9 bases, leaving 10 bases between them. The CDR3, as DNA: TGTGCCAGCAGCTTAAGGCAGGGAAGCTACACCTTC. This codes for CASSLRQGSYTF. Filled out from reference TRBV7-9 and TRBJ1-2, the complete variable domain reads DTGVSQNPRHKITKRGQNVTFRCDPISEHNRLYWYRQTLGQGPEFLTYFQNEAQLEKSRLLSDRFSAERPKGSFSTLEIQRTEQGDSAMYLCASSLRQGSYTFGSGTRLTVV.

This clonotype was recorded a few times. The CDR3 bases are TGCAGCGTTGAACCAACAGATACGCAGTATTTT. It is translated as CSVEPTDTQYF. The chain joins TRBV29-1 to TRBJ2-3; D call uncertain. V lost 2 bases to trimming and J lost 3 bases, with 3 bases between them. Germline V gene data show CDR1 as SQVTM and CDR2 as ANQGSEA. The CDR3 totals 11 residues.

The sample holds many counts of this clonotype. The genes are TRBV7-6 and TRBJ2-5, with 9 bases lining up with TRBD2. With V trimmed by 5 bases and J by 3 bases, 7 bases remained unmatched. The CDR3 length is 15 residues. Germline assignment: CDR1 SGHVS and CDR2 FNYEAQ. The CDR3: CASSPTSSGKETQYF. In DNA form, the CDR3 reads TGTGCCAGCAGCCCAACCTCTAGCGGGAAAGAGACCCAGTACTTC.

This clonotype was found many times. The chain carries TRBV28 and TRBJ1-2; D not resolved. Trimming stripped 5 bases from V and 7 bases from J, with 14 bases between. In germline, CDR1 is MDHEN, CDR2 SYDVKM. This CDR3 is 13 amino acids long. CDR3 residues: CASSPKRGLGYTF. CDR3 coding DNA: TGTGCCAGCAGTCCGAAAAGAGGGCTTGGCTACACCTTC.

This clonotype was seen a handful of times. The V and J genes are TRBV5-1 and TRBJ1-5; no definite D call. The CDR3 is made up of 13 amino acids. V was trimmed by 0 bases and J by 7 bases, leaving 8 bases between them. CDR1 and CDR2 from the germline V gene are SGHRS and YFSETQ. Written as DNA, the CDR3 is TGCGCCAGCAGCTTGGCAGGACCCCAGCCCCAGCATTTT. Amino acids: CASSLAGPQPQHF.

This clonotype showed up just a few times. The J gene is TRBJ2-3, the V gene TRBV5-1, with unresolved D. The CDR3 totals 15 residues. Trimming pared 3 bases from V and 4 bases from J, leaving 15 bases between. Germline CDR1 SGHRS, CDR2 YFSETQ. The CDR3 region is CASSSSPNSADTQYF. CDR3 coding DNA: TGCGCCAGCAGCTCCTCCCCCAATTCGGCAGATACGCAGTATTTT. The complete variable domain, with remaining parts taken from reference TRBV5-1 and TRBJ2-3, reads KAGVTQTPRYLIKTRGQQVTLSCSPISGHRSVSWYQQTPGQGLQFLFEYFSETQRNKGNFPGRFSGRQFSNSRSEMNVSTLELGDSALYLCASSSSPNSADTQYFGPGTRLTVL.

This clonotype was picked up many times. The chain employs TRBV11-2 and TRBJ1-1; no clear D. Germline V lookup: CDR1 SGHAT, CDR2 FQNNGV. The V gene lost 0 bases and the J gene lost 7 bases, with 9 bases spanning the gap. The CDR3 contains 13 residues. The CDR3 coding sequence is TGTGCCAGCAGCTTAGAGGCCGGGATTGAAGCTTTCTTT. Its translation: CASSLEAGIEAFF.

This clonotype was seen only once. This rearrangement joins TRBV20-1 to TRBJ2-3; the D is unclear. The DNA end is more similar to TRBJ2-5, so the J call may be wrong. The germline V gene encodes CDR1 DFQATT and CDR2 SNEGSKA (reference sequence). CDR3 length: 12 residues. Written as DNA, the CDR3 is TGCAGTTGTCCGAGGAATGGGGAGACCCAGTACTTC. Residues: CSCPRNGETQYF.

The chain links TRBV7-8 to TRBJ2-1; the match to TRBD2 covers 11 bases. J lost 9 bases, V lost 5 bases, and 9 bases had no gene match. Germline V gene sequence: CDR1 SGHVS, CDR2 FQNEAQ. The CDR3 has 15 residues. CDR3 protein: CASSPPGTSGTEQFF. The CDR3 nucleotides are TGTGCCAGCAGCCCACCCGGGACTAGCGGCACTGAGCAGTTCTTC.

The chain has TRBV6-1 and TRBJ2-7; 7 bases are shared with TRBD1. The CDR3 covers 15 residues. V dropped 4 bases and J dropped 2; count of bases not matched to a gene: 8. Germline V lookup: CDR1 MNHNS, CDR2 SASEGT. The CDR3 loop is CASSGSGTAPYEQYF. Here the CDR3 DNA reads TGTGCCAGCAGTGGCTCCGGGACAGCCCCCTACGAGCAGTACTTC.

The CDR3 sequence is CAWSPHLPTGTSRNEQFF. CDR3 DNA: TGTGCCTGGAGTCCCCATTTACCAACCGGGACTAGCAGGAATGAGCAGTTCTTC. The genes are TRBV30 and TRBJ2-1; 9 nucleotides line up with TRBD2. V trimming: 2 bases; J trimming: 7 bases; junction bases outside the gene matches: 18. Germline loops: CDR1 GTSNPN, CDR2 SVGIG (reference sequence). This CDR3 has 18 amino acids.

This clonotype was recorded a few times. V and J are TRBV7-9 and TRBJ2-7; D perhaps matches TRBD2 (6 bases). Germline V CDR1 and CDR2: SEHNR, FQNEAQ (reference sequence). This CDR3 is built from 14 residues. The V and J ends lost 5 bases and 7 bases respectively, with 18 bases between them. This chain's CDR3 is CASSLRGLQREQYF. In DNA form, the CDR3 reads TGTGCCAGCAGCCTACGGGGACTCCAAAGGGAGCAGTACTTC.

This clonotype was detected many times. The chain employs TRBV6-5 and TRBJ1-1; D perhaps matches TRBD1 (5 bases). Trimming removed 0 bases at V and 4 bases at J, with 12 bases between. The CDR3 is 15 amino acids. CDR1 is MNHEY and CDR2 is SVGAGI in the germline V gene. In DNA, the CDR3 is TGTGCCAGCAGTTACTCGCCAGGGCCCGCCACTGAAGCTTTCTTT. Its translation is CASSYSPGPATEAFF.

CDR3 loop: CASSTSDSPYNEQFF. In nucleotides, the CDR3 is TGTGCCAGCAGTACATCGGACAGCCCCTACAATGAGCAGTTCTTC. The rearrangement links TRBV12-3 or TRBV12-4 to TRBJ2-1; TRBD1 is a possible D gene (6 bases). The CDR3 runs 15 residues. V shed 5 bases and J shed 2 bases, with 13 bases lying between them.